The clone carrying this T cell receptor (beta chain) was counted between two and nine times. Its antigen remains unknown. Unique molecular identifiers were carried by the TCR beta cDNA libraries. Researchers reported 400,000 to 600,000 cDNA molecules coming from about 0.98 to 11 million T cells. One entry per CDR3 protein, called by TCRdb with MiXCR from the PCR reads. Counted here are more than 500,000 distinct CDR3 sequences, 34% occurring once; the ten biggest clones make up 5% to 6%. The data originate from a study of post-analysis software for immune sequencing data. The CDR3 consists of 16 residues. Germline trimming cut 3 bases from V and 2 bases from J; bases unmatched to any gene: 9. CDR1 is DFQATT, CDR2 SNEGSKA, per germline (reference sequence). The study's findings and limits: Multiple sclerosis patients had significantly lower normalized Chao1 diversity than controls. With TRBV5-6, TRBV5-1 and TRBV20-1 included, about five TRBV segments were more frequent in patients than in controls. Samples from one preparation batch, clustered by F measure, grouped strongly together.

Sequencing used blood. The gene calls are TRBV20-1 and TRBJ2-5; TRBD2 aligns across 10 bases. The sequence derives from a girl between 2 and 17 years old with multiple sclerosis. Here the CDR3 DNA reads TGCAGTGCTAGCAGCGGGGGGGCCGTATTACAAGAGACCCAGTACTTC. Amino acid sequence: CSASSGGAVLQETQYF.